This T cell receptor (beta chain) comes out of a study of blood T cells in healthy people across ages. The CDR3 runs to 14 residues. Alongside a J-beta primer mix, a sample-barcoded 5' primer served in a second PCR lasting 7 to 11 cycles. Tags on each cDNA molecule came from a template-switch adaptor with 12 random nucleotides. TCRdb reprocessed the 5' RACE reads with MiXCR, giving one entry per CDR3 protein. The sample lists around 780,000 distinct CDR3 sequences; under 30% were seen once. These same records also appear under a second study, on T cells of mothers and their children.

This clonotype was obtained from a boy younger than 18 in good health. The material sequenced was blood. V is TRBV12-3 or TRBV12-4 and J is TRBJ2-5; D unresolved. The DNA matches TRBJ2-7 better at its end, which makes the J call doubtful. Here the CDR3 DNA reads TGTGCCAGCAGCAGCCCTCCCCAGACCGGCGAGCAGTACTTC. Protein product: CASSSPPQTGEQYF.